These 7 T cell receptor beta chains share one sample of origin, sequenced in a study of T cells after yellow fever vaccination. TCRdb redid the calling of the 5' RACE reads with MiXCR, one entry per CDR3 protein. The repertoire has some 170,000 distinct CDR3 sequences, about a tenth of them found once; the top ten carry around 35%. The sample here was CD8+ T cells sorted from PBMCs, taken 45 days after the yellow fever booster vaccination. These receptors were taken from a man aged 18 to 29 who received the YFV17D yellow fever vaccine.

V is TRBV10-3 and J is TRBJ1-1; 8 bases are a match to TRBD1. CDR3 length equals 13 residues. The germline gives CDR1 ENHRY, CDR2 SYGVKD. Losses at the gene ends were 9 bases for V and 2 bases for J; bases not matched to a gene: 5. CDR3 nucleotides: TGTGCCATTATGGACAGGGCAAACACTGAAGCTTTCTTT. Its protein is CAIMDRANTEAFF.

The V gene is TRBV24-1, the J gene TRBJ1-5; TRBD1 might be the D (5 bases). CDR3 size: 14 residues. Germline assignment: CDR1 KGHDR and CDR2 SFDVKD. V shed 2 bases and J shed 5 bases, with 9 bases lying between them. The CDR3 nucleotides read TGTGCCACCAGTGATTCTCAGGGTTATCAGCCCCAGCATTTT. Its protein product is CATSDSQGYQPQHF.

V and J are TRBV7-9 and TRBJ2-3; D remains unclear. Germline lookup yields CDR1 SEHNR and CDR2 FQNEAQ (reference sequence). The CDR3 contains 10 residues. The V and J ends lost 7 bases and 6 bases respectively, with 5 bases between them. CDR3 in DNA: TGTGCCAGCAAGGAGGATACGCAGTATTTT. It encodes CASKEDTQYF.

The table lists this clonotype with many counts. V is TRBV6-5 and J is TRBJ2-5; 9 positions match TRBD2. J gave up 0 bases and V 8 bases, and 13 bases lay outside the gene matches. Per germline, CDR1 MNHEY and CDR2 SVGAGI. The CDR3 contains 17 residues. The CDR3 region has the DNA TGTGCCAGCGCGAGGCTTCAGCGGGGGGAGTACCAAGAGACCCAGTACTTC. It encodes CASARLQRGEYQETQYF.

This rearrangement joins TRBV19 to TRBJ1-5; 8 bases line up with TRBD1. The CDR3 loop spans 12 amino acids. Per the germline V gene, CDR1 is LNHDA and CDR2 is SQIVND (reference sequence). J was trimmed by 4 bases and V by 8 bases; bases with no gene match: 1. The CDR3 here is CASGQGNQPQHF. CDR3 DNA sequence: TGTGCCAGTGGACAGGGTAATCAGCCCCAGCATTTT.

The chain carries TRBV10-3 and TRBJ2-7, with a tentative D call TRBD1 (6 bases). The CDR3 has 14 residues. V lost 3 bases and J lost 3, with 12 bases in between. In germline, CDR1 is ENHRY, CDR2 SYGVKD. DNA of the CDR3: TGTGCCATCAGTGAAGAGGGGGTGAGCTACGAGCAGTACGTC. Translation: CAISEEGVSYEQYV.

The genes are TRBV7-2 and TRBJ2-7, with D possibly being TRBD2 (5 bases). CDR3 length: 14 residues. The V end lost 1 base, the J end lost 0 bases, and 7 bases lay between the germline ends. Germline V gene lookup returns CDR1 SGHTA and CDR2 FQGNSA. The CDR3: CASSLGTASYEQYF. CDR3 in DNA: TGTGCCAGCAGCTTAGGGACTGCCTCCTACGAGCAGTACTTC.